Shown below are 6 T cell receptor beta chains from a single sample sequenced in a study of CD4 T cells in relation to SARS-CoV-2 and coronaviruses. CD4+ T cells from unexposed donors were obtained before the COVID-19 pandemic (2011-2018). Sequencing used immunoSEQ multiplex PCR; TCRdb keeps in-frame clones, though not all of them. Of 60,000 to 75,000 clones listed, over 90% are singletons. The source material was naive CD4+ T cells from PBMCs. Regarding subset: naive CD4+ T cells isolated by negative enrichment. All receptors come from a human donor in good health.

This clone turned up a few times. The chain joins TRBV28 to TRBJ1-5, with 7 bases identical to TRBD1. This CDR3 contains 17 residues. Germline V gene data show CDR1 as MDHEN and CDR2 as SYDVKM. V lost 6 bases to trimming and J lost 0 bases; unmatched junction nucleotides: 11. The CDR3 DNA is TGTGCCAGCAGAGACCGGGACAGATCTTATAGCAATCAGCCCCAGCATTTT. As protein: CASRDRDRSYSNQPQHF.

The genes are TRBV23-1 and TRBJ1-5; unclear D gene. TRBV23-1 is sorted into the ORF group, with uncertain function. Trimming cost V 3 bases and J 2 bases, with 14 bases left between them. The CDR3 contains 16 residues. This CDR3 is CASSHFAVAGNQPQHF. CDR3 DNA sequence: TGCGCCAGCAGTCATTTCGCGGTTGCGGGCAATCAGCCCCAGCATTTT.

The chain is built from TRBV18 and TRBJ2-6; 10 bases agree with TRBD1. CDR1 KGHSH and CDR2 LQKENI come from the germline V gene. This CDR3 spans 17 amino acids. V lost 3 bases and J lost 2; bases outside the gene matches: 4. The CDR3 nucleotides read TGTGCCAGCTCACCGGGACAGGGGCTCGCTGGGGCCAACGTCCTGACTTTC. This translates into CASSPGQGLAGANVLTF. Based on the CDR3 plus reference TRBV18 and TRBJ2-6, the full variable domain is NAGVMQNPRHLVRRRGQEARLRCSPMKGHSHVYWYRQLPEEGLKFMVYLQKENIIDESGMPKERFSAEFPKEGPSILRIQQVVRGDSAAYFCASSPGQGLAGANVLTFGAGSRLTVL.

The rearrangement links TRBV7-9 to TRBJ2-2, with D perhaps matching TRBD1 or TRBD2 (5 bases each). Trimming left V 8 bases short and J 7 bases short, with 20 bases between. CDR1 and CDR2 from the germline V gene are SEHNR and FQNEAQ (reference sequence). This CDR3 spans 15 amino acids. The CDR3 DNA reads TGTGCCAGCGTTCCCCAGGGAGTTTTGATCGGGGAGCTGTTTTTT. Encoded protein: CASVPQGVLIGELFF.

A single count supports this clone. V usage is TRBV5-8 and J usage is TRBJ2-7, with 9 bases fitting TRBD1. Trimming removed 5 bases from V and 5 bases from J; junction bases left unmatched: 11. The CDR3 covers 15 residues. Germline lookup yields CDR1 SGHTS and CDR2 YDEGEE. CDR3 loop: CASSPSGTGPHEQYF. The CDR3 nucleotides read TGTGCCAGCAGTCCTTCCGGGACAGGGCCCCACGAGCAGTACTTC. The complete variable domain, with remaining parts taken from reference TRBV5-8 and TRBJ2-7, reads EAGVTQSPTHLIKTRGQQATLRCSPISGHTSVYWYQQALGLGLQFLLWYDEGEERNRGNFPPRFSGRQFPNYSSELNVNALELEDSALYLCASSPSGTGPHEQYFGPGTRLTVT.

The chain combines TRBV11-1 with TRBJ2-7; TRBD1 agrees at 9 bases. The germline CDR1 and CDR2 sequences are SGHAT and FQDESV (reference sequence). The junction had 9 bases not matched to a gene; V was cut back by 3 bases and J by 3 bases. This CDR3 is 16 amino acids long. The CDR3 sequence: CASSLDTGQGGYEQYF. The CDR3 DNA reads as TGTGCCAGCAGCTTGGATACGGGACAGGGCGGCTACGAGCAGTACTTC.